This paragraph covers one TCR beta chain sequence. Following RNA extraction, reverse transcription yielded cDNA that acted as the sequencing template. Clones were read by immunoSEQ multiplex PCR, and TCRdb kept only the in-frame ones, dropping some. The sample carries 100,000 to 150,000 clones, around 48% recorded once. This entry belongs to a study of CD8+ T cells in alopecia areata. The V gene end was trimmed by 4 bases and the J gene end by 4 bases; junction bases not matched to a gene: 6. This CDR3 contains 14 residues. Germline lookup yields CDR1 MNHEY and CDR2 SMNVEV (reference sequence). The chain joins TRBV27 to TRBJ2-5; TRBD1 aligns across 7 bases. The sample was NKG2D-low CD8+ T cells sorted from blood. The TCR originated in a human donor with alopecia areata. CDR3 nucleotide sequence: TGTGCCAGCAGTTCCAGGGGGTTGGGAGAGACCCAGTACTTC. Translation gives CASSSRGLGETQYF.